The clone carrying this T cell receptor beta chain was counted many times. This CDR3 has 15 amino acids. Losses at the gene ends were 0 bases for V and 3 bases for J; bases not matched to a gene: 6. CDR1 and CDR2 (germline): SQVTM, ANQGSEA. This sample was taken from a study of T cells in Graves' hyperthyroidism and ophthalmopathy. Each patient was aged 18 to 65 and had newly diagnosed hyperthyroidism of under 2 months' duration. Lactation, pregnancy, other autoimmune disease or uncontrolled infection excluded patients. TCR beta CDR3 regions were amplified from RNA transcripts. HTBI primers were used for first-round RT-PCR of the TCR CDR3. TCRdb ran MiXCR on the multiplex PCR reads and lists one entry per CDR3 protein. The table includes approximately 400,000 distinct CDR3 sequences, about 20% detected once.

V gene TRBV29-1 combines with J gene TRBJ2-7, with 9 bases that match TRBD1. Input material: blood. This sequence was found in a woman aged 18-35 years with Graves' hyperthyroidism. This chain's CDR3 is CSVEEGDRGFYEQYF. The CDR3, as DNA: TGCAGCGTTGAAGAGGGCGACAGGGGGTTCTACGAGCAGTACTTC.